The rows below give T cell receptor beta chains drawn from one sample of a study of T cells in localized non-small cell lung cancer. Assay used: immunoSEQ multiplex PCR; TCRdb lists only in-frame clones, some missing. The table records just over 20,000 clones, 85% of them present only once. The sample was PBMCs, taken before any cancer treatment. The receptors come from a woman aged 40 to 75 with stage II squamous cell lung carcinoma. Both conserved end residues are part of each CDR3. Fields, in order: CDR3 length, V gene, clone size, J gene, D gene, CDR3 DNA, CDR3 protein. D genes are given only for firm matches. For some rows the clone size is stated as once, few or many, or as a class when expanded; others skip it.

15,TRBV7-9,.,TRBJ2-7,TRBD1,TGTGCCAGCAGCTCCACTCGACAGGGTTCCTACGAGCAGTACTTC,CASSSTRQGSYEQYF
12,TRBV7-2,.,TRBJ1-2,.,TGTGCCAGCAGCTGGGGGGAATATGGCTACACCTTC,CASSWGEYGYTF
14,TRBV10-3,.,TRBJ1-5,.,TGTGCCATCAGTGAGTCTAAGGGAGAGCAGCCCCAGCATTTT,CAISESKGEQPQHF
14,TRBV7-9,.,TRBJ2-2,.,TGTGCCAGCATCGGGGACGGCAACACCGGGGAGCTGTTTTTT,CASIGDGNTGELFF
14,TRBV18,few,TRBJ2-2,.,TGTGCCAGCTCCCCTGGTCGGGGAACCGGGGAGCTGTTTTTT,CASSPGRGTGELFF
15,TRBV10-1,.,TRBJ2-3,.,TGCGCCAGCAGTGAGTCCCCGGCGGTCACAGATACGCAGTATTTT,CASSESPAVTDTQYF
14,TRBV4-2,.,TRBJ2-2,.,TGTGCCAGCAGCCAAGAAGGAAGCGGCGGGGAGCTGTTTTTT,CASSQEGSGGELFF
13,TRBV7-2,few,TRBJ2-5,TRBD2,TGTGCCAGCAGCCTCGGACTAGGAGAGACCCAGTACTTC,CASSLGLGETQYF
12,TRBV6-5,.,TRBJ1-2,.,TGTGCCAGCAGTTACTTGGGCCTTGGCTACACCTTC,CASSYLGLGYTF
12,TRBV30,.,TRBJ2-5,TRBD2,TGTGCCTGGAGAGGCGGGGGAGAGACCCAGTACTTC,CAWRGGGETQYF
13,TRBV6-1,.,TRBJ1-2,.,TGTGCCAGCAGTGAAGCTGGGACCAGGGGCTACACCTTC,CASSEAGTRGYTF
17,TRBV14,.,TRBJ2-3,.,TGTGCCAGCAGCCAAGATTTTCGGGAGAGAGGTACAGATACGCAGTATTTT,CASSQDFRERGTDTQYF
13,TRBV7-2,.,TRBJ2-5,.,TGTGCCAGCAGCCTAAAGTGGGAGGAGACCCAGTACTTC,CASSLKWEETQYF
17,TRBV30,.,TRBJ1-5,.,TGTGCCTGGAGTCGGGGAACCGCGTTCTCTAGGGATCAGCCCCAGCATTTT,CAWSRGTAFSRDQPQHF
17,TRBV7-3,.,TRBJ2-2,TRBD1,TGTGCCAGCAGCTCCGGACCCCGGACAGGGGGGGTCCGGGAGCTGTTTTTT,CASSSGPRTGGVRELFF
15,TRBV11-2,once,TRBJ2-1,TRBD2,TGTGCCAGCAGTTTCGGGCGAGCGGGAGACAATGAGCAGTTCTTC,CASSFGRAGDNEQFF
14,TRBV19,.,TRBJ1-1,.,TGTGCCAGTAGTATAGCTGGGTCCAGCACTGAAGCTTTCTTT,CASSIAGSSTEAFF
14,TRBV5-1,.,TRBJ1-2,TRBD1,TGCGCCAGCAGCTTGGGGGACAGGGACTATGGCTACACCTTC,CASSLGDRDYGYTF
14,TRBV9,.,TRBJ1-3,.,TGTGCCAGCAGCGTAGAGGGTTTTGGAAACACCATATATTTT,CASSVEGFGNTIYF
14,TRBV6-5,.,TRBJ1-4,.,TGTGCCAGCAGTTACTCGCGCGGTAATGAAAAACTGTTTTTT,CASSYSRGNEKLFF
16,TRBV4-3,.,TRBJ2-2,.,TGCGCCAGCAGCCAAGACTGGACTCCTGCCGGCGGGGAGCTGTTTTTT,CASSQDWTPAGGELFF
15,TRBV4-3,once,TRBJ2-7,TRBD1,TGCGCCAGCAGCCAATCAGTGGGGGACAGGGGCGAGCAGTACTTC,CASSQSVGDRGEQYF
19,TRBV5-1,.,TRBJ1-1,.,TGCGCCAGCAGCTTGGACCCCCCGGGACGGGCCACTGGGATGACTGAAGCTTTCTTT,CASSLDPPGRATGMTEAFF
14,TRBV5-1,.,TRBJ2-3,.,TGCGCCAGCAGCTCCGGGTCCTCGGCAGATACGCAGTATTTT,CASSSGSSADTQYF
15,TRBV7-8,.,TRBJ2-1,TRBD2,TGTGCCAGCAGCCGCCGAGGTAGCGGGAGTAATGAGCAGTTCTTC,CASSRRGSGSNEQFF
16,TRBV5-1,.,TRBJ2-5,.,TGCGCCAGCAGCACGCTCTCGGGACTCACCCAAGAGACCCAGTACTTC,CASSTLSGLTQETQYF
15,TRBV19,.,TRBJ2-7,TRBD2,TGTGCCAGTAGCGGGAGGACTGCGAGCTCCTACGAGCAGTACTTC,CASSGRTASSYEQYF
14,TRBV7-2,.,TRBJ2-7,.,TGTGCCAGCAGCTTAGATCGACTCAATTACGAGCAGTACTTC,CASSLDRLNYEQYF
15,TRBV5-6,.,TRBJ2-7,TRBD2,TGTGCCAGCAGCTCTCGGGGAGCGGGAGCCCGCGAGCAGTACTTC,CASSSRGAGAREQYF
15,TRBV10-2,.,TRBJ1-1,TRBD1,TGCGCCAGCAGAGGGGGCCTTCAGGTAGTCTCTGAAGCTTTCTTT,CASRGGLQVVSEAFF
14,TRBV19,.,TRBJ1-5,.,TGTGCCAGTAGTAGGGCAGGGAGGGATCAGCCCCAGCATTTT,CASSRAGRDQPQHF
16,TRBV19,.,TRBJ1-3,.,TGTGCCAGTAGTATGAAAGGGGTACGATCTGGAAACACCATATATTTT,CASSMKGVRSGNTIYF
14,TRBV5-6,.,TRBJ2-7,.,TGTGCCAGCAGCTTGTTTTTGCGGACTTACGAGCAGTACTTC,CASSLFLRTYEQYF
14,TRBV5-4,.,TRBJ2-3,TRBD2,TGTGCCAGCAGCTTGGTAGCGGGAACAGATACGCAGTATTTT,CASSLVAGTDTQYF
14,TRBV5-1,.,TRBJ2-5,.,TGCGCCAGCAGCCCTGGGAGGTTGGGGGAGACCCAGTACTTC,CASSPGRLGETQYF
15,TRBV19,.,TRBJ1-5,.,TGTGCCAGTAGTACTTCCGGGCCGATTAATCAGCCCCAGCATTTT,CASSTSGPINQPQHF
18,TRBV5-6,.,TRBJ2-6,TRBD1,TGTGCCAGCAGCTTGACAGGGGGCGGGGGCTTTGGGGCCAACGTCCTGACTTTC,CASSLTGGGGFGANVLTF
14,TRBV5-1,.,TRBJ2-5,.,TGCGCCAGCAGCCTGGGCGGCTGGGGAGAGACCCAGTACTTC,CASSLGGWGETQYF
13,TRBV6-6,.,TRBJ2-7,.,TGTGCCAGCAGTCCGCCGGGCTCTTACGAGCAGTACTTC,CASSPPGSYEQYF
19,TRBV5-1,.,TRBJ1-1,.,TGCGCCAGCAGCTTGGCCCACTTAGTAGGTGTGGGGGTGAACACTGAAGCTTTCTTT,CASSLAHLVGVGVNTEAFF
14,TRBV10-2,.,TRBJ2-2,TRBD1,TGCGCCAGCAGACTCCAGCAGGGGGCCGGGGAGCTGTTTTTT,CASRLQQGAGELFF
15,TRBV5-6,.,TRBJ1-5,TRBD1,TGTGCCAGCAGCTCGACGGACAGGGGGCATCAGCCCCAGCATTTT,CASSSTDRGHQPQHF
16,TRBV4-3,.,TRBJ2-7,TRBD2,TGCGCCAGCAGCCAAGACAGGGCTAGCGGGGGCTACGAGCAGTACTTC,CASSQDRASGGYEQYF
14,TRBV7-9,.,TRBJ1-1,.,TGTGCCAGCAGCCCACCGGGACGGGACACTGAAGCTTTCTTT,CASSPPGRDTEAFF